This TCR beta chain was documented in a study of T cell clonality in common variable immunodeficiency. Study results and limitations: Compared with controls, CVID subjects had fewer shared TCRbeta clones. What drives increased CVID clonality needs T cell subpopulation sequencing.

This clone was recorded many times. Its matching antigen is unknown. The sequenced fragment ends 3 residues before the CDR3 boundary, so the rest is inferred from the germline J gene. Sequencing input was equivalent genomic DNA from CVID and controls. The protocol was immunoSEQ multiplex PCR, while the TCRdb copy is restricted to in-frame clones and leaves out a portion. The record shows some 80,000 clones for this sample, with no singletons present. The V and J ends lost 4 bases and 2 bases, in that order; junction bases with no gene match: 10. The CDR3 runs 17 residues. The germline V gene encodes CDR1 LNHDA and CDR2 SQIVND (reference sequence). Each donor provided roughly 4.5 to 8.5 ml of heparinized whole blood.

The gene calls are TRBV19 and TRBJ2-7; 11 nucleotides align to TRBD2. The sequence was collected from a person aged 18 to 70 in good health. Sequenced: peripheral blood mononuclear cells. The covered CDR3 bases are TGTGCCAGTAGTACTCACCCGGGACTAGCGGAAACCTACGAG. Its protein is CASSTHPGLAETYE. The CDR3 reads in full as CASSTHPGLAETYEQYF.